This TCR beta chain comes out of a study of identical twins. This CDR3 has 16 residues. The J segment lost 4 bases and the V segment lost 4 bases, leaving 8 bases of the junction unmatched. Germline V gene sequence: CDR1 MNHEY, CDR2 SMNVEV (reference sequence). From the 5' RACE reads, TCRdb called clonotypes with MiXCR, one entry per CDR3 protein. The table has around 290,000 distinct CDR3 sequences, roughly 9% seen once. This clonotype occurred a few times. A further study also used this sample, focusing on yellow fever vaccine responses in identical twins.

This chain uses TRBV27 with TRBJ2-3; TRBD1 matches 10 bases. Sequencing was performed on CD8+ T cells sorted from blood. This clonotype was sampled from a woman aged 18-35 years in good health. This CDR3 reads CASSSPGQGKSDTQYF. Here the CDR3 DNA reads TGTGCCAGCAGTTCTCCGGGACAGGGGAAATCAGATACGCAGTATTTT.